Presented here are 22 T cell receptor beta chains from one specimen sequenced in a study of post-analysis software for immune sequencing data. Their specific antigens are unknown. Unique molecular identifiers featured in each of the TCR beta cDNA libraries. One entry per CDR3 protein results from TCRdb running MiXCR on the PCR reads. This sample carries 650,000 to 900,000 distinct CDR3 sequences, 35% to 55% of them seen once, and the ten largest clones take 4% to 5%. Study-level points and caveats: Included in a set of about 5 TRBV segments more frequent in patients than controls were TRBV5-6, TRBV5-1 and TRBV20-1.

The sample taken for sequencing was blood. Receptor source: a girl aged 10-17 years with multiple sclerosis.

CDR3 amino acids: CASSHDWAWEETQYF. DNA for the CDR3: TGTGCCAGCAGCCACGACTGGGCGTGGGAAGAGACCCAGTACTTC. This rearrangement joins TRBV7-2 to TRBJ2-5; no clear D. This CDR3 spans 15 amino acids. Germline values: CDR1 SGHTA, CDR2 FQGNSA. V was trimmed by 5 bases and J by 3 bases, leaving 16 bases between them. The variable domain in full, completed from reference TRBV7-2 and TRBJ2-5, reads GAGVSQSPSNKVTEKGKDVELRCDPISGHTALYWYRQSLGQGLEFLIYFQGNSAPDKSGLPSDRFSAERTGGSVSTLTIQRTQQEDSAVYLCASSHDWAWEETQYFGPGTRLLVL.

The rearrangement links TRBV25-1 to TRBJ1-5, with D unresolved. This CDR3 comprises 15 residues. Trimming left V 3 bases short and J 4 bases short, with 13 bases between. Germline V gives CDR1 MGHDK, CDR2 SYGVNS. The CDR3 bases are TGTGCCAGCAGTGATTCGAGCCTCCCTAATCAGCCCCAGCATTTT. It translates to CASSDSSLPNQPQHF.

In this sample, this clonotype turned up a few times. This chain joins TRBV29-1 and TRBJ1-2; D perhaps matches TRBD1 (5 bases). The CDR3 runs 15 residues. V was pared by 5 bases and J by 4 bases, with 20 bases between. Germline V lookup: CDR1 SQVTM, CDR2 ANQGSEA. CDR3: CSVPGARPDLYGYTF. As DNA, the CDR3 is TGCAGCGTTCCCGGGGCCCGACCAGACCTCTATGGCTACACCTTC.

This sequence joins TRBV6-6 and TRBJ2-5; 11 bases line up with TRBD2. From germline, CDR1 is MNHNY and CDR2 SVGAGI (reference sequence). The trim removed 0 bases at V and 2 bases at J, leaving 5 bases unmatched. The CDR3 spans 17 residues. In DNA form, the CDR3 reads TGTGCCAGCAGTTACTCTGGAGCTAGCGGGGGGCAAGAGACCCAGTACTTC. Amino acid sequence: CASSYSGASGGQETQYF.

This sequence joins TRBV9 and TRBJ1-1; unclear D gene. Germline values: CDR1 SGDLS, CDR2 YYNGEE. Trimming took 0 bases from V and 1 from J, leaving 10 bases between them. This CDR3 is 15 amino acids long. This chain's CDR3 is CASSVGWGGNTEAFF. CDR3 nucleotide sequence: TGTGCCAGCAGCGTAGGTTGGGGAGGGAACACTGAAGCTTTCTTT.

The CDR3 DNA reads TGCAGTGCTAGGCTTGGGACGGTTAACTATGGCTACACCTTC. Protein product: CSARLGTVNYGYTF. This chain joins TRBV20-1 and TRBJ1-2; possible D gene TRBD1, 5 bases. Trimming shortened V by 3 bases and J by 1 base, and 12 bases separated the two germline ends. The CDR3 runs to 14 residues. The germline V gene encodes CDR1 DFQATT and CDR2 SNEGSKA (reference sequence).

The table lists this clonotype with a few counts. V usage is TRBV6-2 or TRBV6-3 and J usage is TRBJ2-5; 10 bases match TRBD1. Looked up from germline, CDR1 is MNHEY and CDR2 is SVGEGT. This CDR3 spans 14 amino acids. V lost 8 bases and J lost 2; bases outside the gene matches: 5. CDR3 nucleotide sequence: TGTGCCAGCGTCCCGGGACAGGGGCAAGAGACCCAGTACTTC. Its protein product is CASVPGQGQETQYF.

This rearrangement joins TRBV6-1 to TRBJ2-3; D remains unclear. The length of the CDR3 is 17 residues. Germline V lookup: CDR1 MNHNS, CDR2 SASEGT. V was trimmed by 6 bases and J by 2 bases, leaving 21 bases between them. CDR3 in amino acids: CASSQRRAVGYTDTQYF. CDR3 coding DNA: TGTGCCAGCAGCCAACGCCGGGCGGTGGGCTACACAGATACGCAGTATTTT.

The gene calls are TRBV9 and TRBJ2-1; either TRBD1 or TRBD2 may fit D (5 bases each). Germline CDR1 is SGDLS and CDR2 is YYNGEE. This CDR3 contains 15 residues. Trimming shortened V by 2 bases and J by 8 bases, and 17 bases separated the two germline ends. CDR3 bases: TGTGCCAGCAGCGTTCAGGGATTAAAGGAGGATGAGCAGTTCTTC. Protein: CASSVQGLKEDEQFF.

This chain uses TRBV28 with TRBJ2-1, with D unresolved. The CDR3 runs 12 residues. Trimming pared 6 bases from V and 9 bases from J, leaving 12 bases between. From germline, CDR1 is MDHEN and CDR2 SYDVKM. Here the CDR3 reads CASRSQTPEQFF. CDR3 in DNA: TGTGCCAGCAGGTCACAAACGCCTGAGCAGTTCTTC.

The chain uses TRBV6-5 and TRBJ1-2; D uncertain. Germline assignment: CDR1 MNHEY and CDR2 SVGAGI. The CDR3 has 15 amino acids. With 0 bases removed from V and 5 bases from J, the gap between germline ends came to 13 bases. The CDR3 is CASSYSAGTLYGYTF. CDR3 nucleotides: TGTGCCAGCAGTTACTCGGCGGGAACGTTGTATGGCTACACCTTC.

This clonotype has a handful of counts. V and J are TRBV29-1 and TRBJ2-7; TRBD1 or TRBD2 may be the D gene (5 bases each). CDR1 and CDR2 from the germline V gene are SQVTM and ANQGSEA. This CDR3 is built from 16 residues. V gave up 2 bases and J gave up 2 bases, with 19 bases separating them. The CDR3 coding sequence is TGCAGCGTTGAAATTGGGGGAAGGGCAGACACCTACGAGCAGTACTTC. Translated, it gives CSVEIGGRADTYEQYF.

This clonotype has just a few counts. V gene TRBV7-9 combines with J gene TRBJ1-2; TRBD1 aligns across 7 bases. CDR1 SEHNR and CDR2 FQNEAQ come from the germline V gene (reference sequence). The CDR3 covers 14 residues. The ends lost 6 bases at V and 2 bases at J; junction bases unmatched: 6. CDR3 in DNA: TGTGCCAGCAGGACTCCGGGACAGAACTATGGCTACACCTTC. Translation: CASRTPGQNYGYTF.

The chain couples TRBV5-1 to TRBJ2-5; 9 positions agree with TRBD1. With V trimmed by 3 bases and J by 4 bases, 7 bases remained unmatched. The CDR3 has 15 amino acids. Germline CDR1 and CDR2: SGHRS and YFSETQ. The CDR3 DNA follows: TGCGCCAGCAGCTCACAGGGGGCAATGGTAGAGACCCAGTACTTC. Protein: CASSSQGAMVETQYF.

The chain employs TRBV29-1 and TRBJ2-5, with 7 positions matching TRBD2. This CDR3 comprises 15 residues. Germline CDR1 SQVTM, CDR2 ANQGSEA. V trimming: 4 bases; J trimming: 11 bases; junction bases outside the gene matches: 19. The DNA for the CDR3 is TGCAGCGTTGGGGTAGGTCTAGCGGCCTACAATGAGCAGTACTTC. It encodes CSVGVGLAAYNEQYF.

The V gene is TRBV4-2, the J gene TRBJ2-2; D tentatively reads TRBD1 or TRBD2 (5 bases each). The CDR3 has 20 residues. Trimming took 3 bases from V and 5 from J, leaving 28 bases between them. The germline CDR1 and CDR2 sequences are LGHNA and YNFKEQ. The CDR3 DNA reads TGTGCCAGCAGCCAGCCAGGATCCCCCCCCGGGACGGGATTGACCGGGGAGCTGTTTTTT. This codes for CASSQPGSPPGTGLTGELFF.

The chain joins TRBV12-3 or TRBV12-4 to TRBJ1-6; D possibly corresponds to TRBD1 (5 bases). Between the trimmed V and J ends, which lost 2 bases and 7 bases, there was a span of 9 bases. The CDR3 sequence is 14 residues long. CDR3 region: CASSLIGGNSPLHF. The CDR3 DNA follows: TGTGCCAGCAGTTTAATCGGGGGGAATTCACCCCTCCACTTT.

Only a few counts were recorded for this clonotype. The CDR3 sequence is CASSDRGLTTEAFF. The CDR3 region has the DNA TGCGCCAGCAGCGACAGGGGGCTGACCACTGAAGCTTTCTTT. The chain is built from TRBV5-1 and TRBJ1-1; TRBD1 matches at 10 bases. The ends lost 4 bases at V and 4 bases at J; junction bases unmatched: 4. CDR1 SGHRS and CDR2 YFSETQ come from the germline V gene. The CDR3 sequence is 14 residues long.

V and J are TRBV28 and TRBJ2-7; possible D gene TRBD1, 6 bases. From germline, CDR1 is MDHEN and CDR2 SYDVKM. Trimming took 7 bases from V and 2 from J, leaving 18 bases between them. The CDR3 runs 15 residues. CDR3 in amino acids: CASTPSGHRPYEQYF. CDR3 coding DNA: TGTGCCAGCACCCCATCGGGACATCGCCCCTACGAGCAGTACTTC.

This clonotype has a handful of counts. J is TRBJ2-7 and V is TRBV29-1, with 8 bases lining up with TRBD2. In germline, CDR1 is SQVTM, CDR2 ANQGSEA. V shed 5 bases, J shed 5 bases, and the junction held 8 bases outside the gene matches. The CDR3 consists of 13 residues. CDR3 in amino acids: CSVSGLEVDEQYF. The CDR3 DNA reads as TGCAGCGTTTCGGGACTAGAGGTTGACGAGCAGTACTTC.

The gene calls are TRBV6-5 and TRBJ2-7; tentatively, D is TRBD1 or TRBD2 (5 bases each). Trimming pared 0 bases from V and 0 bases from J, leaving 15 bases between. CDR1 is MNHEY and CDR2 is SVGAGI in the germline V gene. The CDR3 is made up of 17 amino acids. This CDR3 reads CASSYSKPGPHSYEQYF. CDR3 sequence (DNA): TGTGCCAGCAGTTACTCTAAGCCGGGGCCCCACTCCTACGAGCAGTACTTC.

The chain recombines TRBV20-1 with TRBJ2-7, with D unclear. The CDR3 sequence is 15 residues long. Trimming shortened V by 0 bases and J by 0 bases, and 12 bases separated the two germline ends. CDR1 and CDR2 (germline): DFQATT, SNEGSKA (reference sequence). The chain's CDR3 is CSARDDRLSSYEQYF. CDR3 nucleotides: TGCAGTGCTAGAGATGATAGGTTAAGCTCCTACGAGCAGTACTTC.